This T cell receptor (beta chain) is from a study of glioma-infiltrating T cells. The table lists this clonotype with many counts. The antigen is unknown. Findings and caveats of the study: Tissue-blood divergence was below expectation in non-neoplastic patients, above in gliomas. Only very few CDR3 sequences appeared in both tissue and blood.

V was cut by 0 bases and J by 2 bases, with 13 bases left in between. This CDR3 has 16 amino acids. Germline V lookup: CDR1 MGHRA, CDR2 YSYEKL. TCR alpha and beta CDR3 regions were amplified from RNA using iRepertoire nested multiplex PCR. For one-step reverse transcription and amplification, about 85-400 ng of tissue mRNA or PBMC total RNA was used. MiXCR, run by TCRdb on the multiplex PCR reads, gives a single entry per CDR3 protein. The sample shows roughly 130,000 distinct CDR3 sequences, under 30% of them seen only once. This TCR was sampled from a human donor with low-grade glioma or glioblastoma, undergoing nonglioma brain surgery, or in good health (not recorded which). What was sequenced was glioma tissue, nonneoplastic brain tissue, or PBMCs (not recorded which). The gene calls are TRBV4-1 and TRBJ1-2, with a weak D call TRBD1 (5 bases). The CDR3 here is CASSQDRPRTNYGYTF. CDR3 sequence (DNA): TGCGCCAGCAGCCAAGATCGTCCCCGGACAAACTATGGCTACACCTTC.